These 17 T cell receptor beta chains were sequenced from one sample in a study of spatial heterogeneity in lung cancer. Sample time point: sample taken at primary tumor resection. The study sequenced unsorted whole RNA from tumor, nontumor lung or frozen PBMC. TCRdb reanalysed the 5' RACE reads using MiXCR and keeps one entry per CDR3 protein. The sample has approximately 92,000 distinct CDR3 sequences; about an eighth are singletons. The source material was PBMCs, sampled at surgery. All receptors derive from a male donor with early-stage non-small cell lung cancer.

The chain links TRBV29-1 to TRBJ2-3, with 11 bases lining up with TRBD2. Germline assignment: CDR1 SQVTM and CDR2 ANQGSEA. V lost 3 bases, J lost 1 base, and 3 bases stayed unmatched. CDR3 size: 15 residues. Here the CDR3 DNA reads TGCAGCGTTGAGACTAGCGGGGCCGGCACAGATACGCAGTATTTT. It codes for CSVETSGAGTDTQYF.

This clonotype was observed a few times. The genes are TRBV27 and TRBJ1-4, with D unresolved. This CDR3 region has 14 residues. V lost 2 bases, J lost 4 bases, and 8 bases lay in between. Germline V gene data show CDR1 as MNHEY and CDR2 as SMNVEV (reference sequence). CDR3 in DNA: TGTGCCAGCAGTTTAACAGTCAATAATGAAAAACTGTTTTTT. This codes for CASSLTVNNEKLFF.

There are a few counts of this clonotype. The CDR3 nucleotides are TGTGCCAGCAGTTTTCGCTCACGCAACCTTGGCTACACCTTC. It specifies CASSFRSRNLGYTF. The chain carries TRBV12-3 or TRBV12-4 and TRBJ1-2; D is ambiguous. This CDR3 contains 14 residues. Trimming removed 3 bases at V and 7 bases at J, with 15 bases between.

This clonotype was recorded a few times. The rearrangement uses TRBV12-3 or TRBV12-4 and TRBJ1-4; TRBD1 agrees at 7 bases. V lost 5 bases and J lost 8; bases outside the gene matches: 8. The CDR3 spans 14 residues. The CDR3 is CASSTRQGGEKLFF. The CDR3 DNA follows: TGTGCCAGCAGTACCCGACAGGGCGGGGAAAAACTGTTTTTT.

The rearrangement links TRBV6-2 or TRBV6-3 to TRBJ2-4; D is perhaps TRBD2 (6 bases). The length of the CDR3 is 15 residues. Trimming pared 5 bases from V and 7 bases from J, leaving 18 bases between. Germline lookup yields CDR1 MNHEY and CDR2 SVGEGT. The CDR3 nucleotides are TGTGCCAGCAGTCCCCTGGAGGGGTTCGGGAACATTCAGTACTTC. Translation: CASSPLEGFGNIQYF.

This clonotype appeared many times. The CDR3 DNA reads as TGTGCCAGCAATGCCGTGCATGGCAATGAGCAGTTCTTC. This sequence encodes CASNAVHGNEQFF. J is TRBJ2-1 and V is TRBV6-2 or TRBV6-3, with no clear D. Germline CDR1 is MNHEY and CDR2 is SVGEGT. The CDR3 loop spans 13 amino acids. V was cut by 7 bases and J by 6 bases, with 13 bases left in between.

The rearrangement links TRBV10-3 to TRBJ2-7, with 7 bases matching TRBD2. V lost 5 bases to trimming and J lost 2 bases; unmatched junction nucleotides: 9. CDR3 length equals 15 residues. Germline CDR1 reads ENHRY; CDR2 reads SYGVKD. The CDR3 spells CAISRPSGLTYEQYF. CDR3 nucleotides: TGTGCCATCAGTCGGCCTAGCGGTTTAACCTACGAGCAGTACTTC.

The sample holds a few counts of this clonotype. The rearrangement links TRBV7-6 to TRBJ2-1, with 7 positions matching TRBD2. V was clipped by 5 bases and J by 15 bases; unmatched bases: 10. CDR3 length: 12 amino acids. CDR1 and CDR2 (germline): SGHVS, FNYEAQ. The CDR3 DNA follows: TGTGCCAGCAGCCTAGAAGGACTAGATTGGTTCTTC. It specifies CASSLEGLDWFF.

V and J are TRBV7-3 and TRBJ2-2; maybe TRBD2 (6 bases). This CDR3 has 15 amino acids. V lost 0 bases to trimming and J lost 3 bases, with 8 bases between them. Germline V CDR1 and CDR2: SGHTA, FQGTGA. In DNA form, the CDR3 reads TGTGCCAGCAGCTTAACGCGGGACCACACCGGGGAGCTGTTTTTT. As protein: CASSLTRDHTGELFF.

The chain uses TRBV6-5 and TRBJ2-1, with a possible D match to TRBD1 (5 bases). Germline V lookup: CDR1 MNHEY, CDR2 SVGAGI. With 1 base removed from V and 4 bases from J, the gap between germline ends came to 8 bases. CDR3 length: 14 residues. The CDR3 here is CASSYFRQYNEQFF. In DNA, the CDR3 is TGTGCCAGCAGTTACTTTAGACAGTACAATGAGCAGTTCTTC.

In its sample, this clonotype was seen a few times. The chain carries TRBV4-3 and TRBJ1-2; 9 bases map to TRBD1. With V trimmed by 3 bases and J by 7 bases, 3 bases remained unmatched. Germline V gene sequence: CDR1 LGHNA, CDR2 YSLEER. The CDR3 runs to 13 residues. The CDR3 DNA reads TGCGCCAGCAGCCAGAAGACAGGGGGTGGCTACACCTTC. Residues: CASSQKTGGGYTF.

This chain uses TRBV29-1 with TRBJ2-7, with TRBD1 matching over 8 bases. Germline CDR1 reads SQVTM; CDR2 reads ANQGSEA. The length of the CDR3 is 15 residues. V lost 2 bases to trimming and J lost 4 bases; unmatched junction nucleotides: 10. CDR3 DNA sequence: TGCAGCGTTGAAAAGGGCACAGGGGGTACTTACGAGCAGTACTTC. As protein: CSVEKGTGGTYEQYF.

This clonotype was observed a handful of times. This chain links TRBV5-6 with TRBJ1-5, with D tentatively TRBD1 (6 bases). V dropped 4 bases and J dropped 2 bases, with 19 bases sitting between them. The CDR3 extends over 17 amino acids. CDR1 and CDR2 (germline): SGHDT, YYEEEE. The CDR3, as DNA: TGTGCCAGCAGCACCACAGGGTTAGGGGGTGGCAATCAGCCCCAGCATTTT. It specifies CASSTTGLGGGNQPQHF. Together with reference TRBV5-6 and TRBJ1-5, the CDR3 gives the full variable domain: DAGVTQSPTHLIKTRGQQVTLRCSPKSGHDTVSWYQQALGQGPQFIFQYYEEEERQRGNFPDRFSGHQFPNYSSELNVNALLLGDSALYLCASSTTGLGGGNQPQHFGDGTRLSIL.

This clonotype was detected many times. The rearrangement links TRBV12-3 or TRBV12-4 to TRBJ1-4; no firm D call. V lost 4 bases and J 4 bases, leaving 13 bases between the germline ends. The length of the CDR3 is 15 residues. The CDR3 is CASSSRQGYNEKLFF. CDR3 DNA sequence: TGTGCCAGCAGTTCACGACAAGGTTATAATGAAAAACTGTTTTTT.

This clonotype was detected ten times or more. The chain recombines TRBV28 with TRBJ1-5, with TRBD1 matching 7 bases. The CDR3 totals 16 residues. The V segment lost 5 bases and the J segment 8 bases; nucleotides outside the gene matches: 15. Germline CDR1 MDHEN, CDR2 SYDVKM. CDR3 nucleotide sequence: TGTGCCAGCAGTGGGGACAGAGTAAGTGGATCGGAGCCCCAGCATTTT. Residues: CASSGDRVSGSEPQHF.

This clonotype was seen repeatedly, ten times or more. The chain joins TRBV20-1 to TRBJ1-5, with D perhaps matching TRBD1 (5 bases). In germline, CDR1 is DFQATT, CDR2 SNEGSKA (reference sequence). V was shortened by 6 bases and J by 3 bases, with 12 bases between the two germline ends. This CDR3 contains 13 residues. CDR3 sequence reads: CSAFDSVNQPQHF. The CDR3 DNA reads TGCAGTGCCTTCGACAGCGTCAATCAGCCCCAGCATTTT.

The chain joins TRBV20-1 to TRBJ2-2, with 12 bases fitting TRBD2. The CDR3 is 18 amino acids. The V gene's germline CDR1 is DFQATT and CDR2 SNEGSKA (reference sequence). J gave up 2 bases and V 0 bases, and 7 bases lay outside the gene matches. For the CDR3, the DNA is TGCAGTGCTAGAGACAGACTAGCGGGAGTTGTAAACACCGGGGAGCTGTTTTTT. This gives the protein CSARDRLAGVVNTGELFF.